Below are 27 T cell receptor beta chains sequenced from a single sample in a study of blood T cells in healthy people across ages. A sample-barcoded 5' primer and a J-beta primer mix were used in a second PCR of roughly 6 to 11 cycles. TCRdb processed the 5' RACE reads anew with MiXCR; each CDR3 protein has one entry. Here the sample spans roughly 2 million distinct CDR3 sequences, roughly 50% being singletons. Sample: blood. The receptor set was obtained from a woman in her 40s in good health.

This clonotype was detected a few times. The chain uses TRBV7-2 and TRBJ2-1, with 9 bases fitting TRBD1. CDR3 length equals 18 residues. Germline lookup yields CDR1 SGHTA and CDR2 FQGNSA. V lost 5 bases and J lost 7; bases outside the gene matches: 18. The CDR3: CASSLDIQGAVGGNEQFF. CDR3 DNA: TGTGCCAGCAGCCTAGACATACAGGGGGCAGTAGGGGGAAATGAGCAGTTCTTC.

The V and J genes are TRBV6-1 and TRBJ2-4; perhaps D is TRBD1 or TRBD2 (5 bases each). The better agreement between TRBJ2-7 and the DNA end casts doubt on the J call. Germline lookup yields CDR1 MNHNS and CDR2 SASEGT. The CDR3 contains 14 residues. This CDR3 reads CANSPGTVNYEQYF. In DNA, the CDR3 is TGTGCCAACAGCCCCGGGACGGTGAACTACGAGCAGTACTTC.

J is TRBJ2-5 and V is TRBV5-5; 7 positions agree with TRBD2. Trimming cost V 7 bases and J 4 bases; bases outside gene matches: 10. This CDR3 has 14 amino acids. CDR1 SGHKS and CDR2 YYEKEE come from the germline V gene (reference sequence). The CDR3 spells CASGKRAGLETQYF. The CDR3 DNA sequence: TGTGCCAGCGGAAAACGAGCGGGGTTAGAGACCCAGTACTTC.

The chain combines TRBV28 with TRBJ2-7; D call uncertain. The CDR3 has 13 amino acids. Deletions cut 1 base from V and 3 bases from J, with 7 bases between. Germline CDR1 and CDR2: MDHEN and SYDVKM. CDR3 in DNA: TGTGCCAGCAGTTTATACAAGGACTACGAGCAGTACTTC. Amino acids: CASSLYKDYEQYF.

As to this clonotype: This could be a read error, since a much larger clone is one nucleotide away. This chain joins TRBV20-1 and TRBJ2-7; TRBD1 or TRBD2 may be the D gene (5 bases each). The CDR3 sequence is 16 residues long. Trimming took 6 bases from V and 7 from J, leaving 28 bases between them. The germline gives CDR1 DFQATT, CDR2 SNEGSKA (reference sequence). CDR3 DNA sequence: TGCAGTGCCCCGGTAAGCTTCCGGGGCTTCTACAATGAGCAGTACTTC. Encoded protein: CSAPVSFRGFYNEQYF.

This clonotype was observed a handful of times. The rearrangement links TRBV7-9 to TRBJ2-3; D is uncertain. The length of the CDR3 is 15 residues. Trimming removed 1 base from V and 2 bases from J, with 10 bases in between. Germline loops: CDR1 SEHNR, CDR2 FQNEAQ (reference sequence). This CDR3 is CASSLVQASTDTQYF. CDR3 DNA: TGTGCCAGCAGCTTAGTCCAGGCGTCCACAGATACGCAGTATTTT.

In its sample, this clonotype was seen a few times. The rearrangement uses TRBV4-3 and TRBJ2-7; 8 bases align to TRBD1. The V segment lost 4 bases and the J segment 0 bases; nucleotides outside the gene matches: 14. CDR3 length: 18 residues. CDR1 is LGHNA and CDR2 is YSLEER in the germline V gene. The CDR3 region is CASSLYPLVTGGSYEQYF. The CDR3 DNA is TGCGCCAGCAGCCTCTACCCCCTGGTCACAGGGGGCTCCTACGAGCAGTACTTC.

This clonotype was counted at least ten times. V usage is TRBV11-2 and J usage is TRBJ2-1, with 8 bases matching TRBD1. The CDR3 loop spans 15 amino acids. V lost 1 base, J lost 7 bases, and 6 bases stayed unmatched. Germline CDR1 reads SGHAT; CDR2 reads FQNNGV. The CDR3, as DNA: TGTGCCAGCAGCTTAGCTCAGGGGGCATTAAATGAGCAGTTCTTC. Its protein is CASSLAQGALNEQFF. Full variable domain (outside the CDR3, taken from reference TRBV11-2 and TRBJ2-1): EAGVAQSPRYKIIEKRQSVAFWCNPISGHATLYWYQQILGQGPKLLIQFQNNGVVDDSQLPKDRFSAERLKGVDSTLKIQPAKLEDSAVYLCASSLAQGALNEQFFGPGTRLTVL.

This chain links TRBV6-1 with TRBJ2-3; 11 bases agree with TRBD2. CDR3 length equals 18 residues. The J segment lost 0 bases and the V segment lost 4 bases, leaving 9 bases of the junction unmatched. The germline gives CDR1 MNHNS, CDR2 SASEGT. This chain's CDR3 is CASSGLAGGRRSTDTQYF. Here the CDR3 DNA reads TGTGCCAGCAGTGGGCTAGCGGGGGGCCGACGAAGCACAGATACGCAGTATTTT.

The J gene is TRBJ2-3, the V gene TRBV12-3 or TRBV12-4; TRBD1 agrees at 9 bases. This CDR3 spans 15 amino acids. V dropped 4 bases and J dropped 5; count of bases not matched to a gene: 7. In DNA, the CDR3 is TGTGCCAGCAGTTGGACAGGGGAAGAGAAAGATACGCAGTATTTT. Protein: CASSWTGEEKDTQYF.

The V gene is TRBV18, the J gene TRBJ2-3; 7 nucleotides agree with TRBD1. J lost 2 bases, V lost 3 bases, and 11 bases had no gene match. The germline CDR1 and CDR2 sequences are KGHSH and LQKENI. This CDR3 is 17 amino acids long. Written as DNA, the CDR3 is TGTGCCAGCTCACCCCGGGATGGGGACAGCTTCACAGATACGCAGTATTTT. This translates into CASSPRDGDSFTDTQYF.

The chain is built from TRBV11-1 and TRBJ2-3; D is unresolved. The V end lost 3 bases, the J end lost 0 bases, and 13 bases lay between the germline ends. CDR3 length equals 16 residues. The germline CDR1 and CDR2 sequences are SGHAT and FQDESV (reference sequence). The CDR3 spells CASSFHGVKSTDTQYF. The DNA for the CDR3 is TGTGCCAGCAGCTTCCACGGCGTAAAAAGCACAGATACGCAGTATTTT. The full variable domain, rest sourced from reference TRBV11-1 and TRBJ2-3, is EAEVAQSPRYKITEKSQAVAFWCDPISGHATLYWYRQILGQGPELLVQFQDESVVDDSQLPKDRFSAERLKGVDSTLKIQPAELGDSAMYLCASSFHGVKSTDTQYFGPGTRLTVL.

This chain connects TRBV29-1 to TRBJ2-5, with D perhaps TRBD1 (5 bases). CDR1 is SQVTM and CDR2 is ANQGSEA in the germline V gene. The CDR3 sequence is 13 residues long. Trimming stripped 2 bases from V and 4 bases from J, with 11 bases between. For the CDR3, the DNA is TGCAGCGTTGAATGGGTAGGGGTAGAGACCCAGTACTTC. Its translation is CSVEWVGVETQYF.

This clonotype has more than one count but fewer than ten. This sequence joins TRBV28 and TRBJ1-5; 9 positions match TRBD1. The CDR3 loop spans 20 amino acids. The germline V gene encodes CDR1 MDHEN and CDR2 SYDVKM. The V segment lost 6 bases and the J segment 0 bases; nucleotides outside the gene matches: 18. The CDR3 sequence: CASSWGAGTGYGYSNQPQHF. The CDR3 DNA reads as TGTGCCAGCAGCTGGGGGGCCGGGACAGGGTATGGGTATAGCAATCAGCCCCAGCATTTT.

This chain uses TRBV12-5 with TRBJ1-2; D is unclear. This CDR3 has 13 residues. V was clipped by 4 bases and J by 4 bases, with 10 bases between them. Germline V CDR1 and CDR2: LGHNT, FRNRAP. The CDR3 sequence: CASGYESIYGYTF. In DNA, the CDR3 is TGTGCTAGTGGTTACGAGAGTATCTATGGCTACACCTTC. The full variable domain, in which reference TRBV12-5 and TRBJ1-2 provide the parts outside the CDR3, is DARVTQTPRHKVTEMGQEVTMRCQPILGHNTVFWYRQTMMQGLELLAYFRNRAPLDDSGMPKDRFSAEMPDATLATLKIQPSEPRDSAVYFCASGYESIYGYTFGSGTRLTVV.

This clonotype was detected only a few times. The genes are TRBV13 and TRBJ2-5; D uncertain. The germline CDR1 and CDR2 sequences are PRHDT and FYEKMQ (reference sequence). The CDR3 sequence is 13 residues long. Trimming removed 2 bases from V and 2 bases from J, with 6 bases in between. CDR3 loop: CASSLHMQETQYF. CDR3 nucleotide sequence: TGTGCCAGCAGCTTACATATGCAAGAGACCCAGTACTTC.

In DNA, the CDR3 is TGTGCCAGCAGTGAGGGCAGGGGATCGGCGACCCAGTACTTC. Translated, it gives CASSEGRGSATQYF. The chain combines TRBV2 with TRBJ2-7, with TRBD1 as a possible D gene (6 bases). The J call is uncertain, as TRBJ2-5 better fits the DNA end. Germline V gene lookup returns CDR1 SNHLY and CDR2 FYNNEI. This CDR3 is 14 amino acids long.

The chain links TRBV6-5 to TRBJ2-5; D is uncertain. The V gene's germline CDR1 is MNHEY and CDR2 SVGAGI. This CDR3 has 15 amino acids. The V end was cut by 0 bases, the J end by 5 bases, with 13 bases between. For the CDR3, the DNA is TGTGCCAGCAGTTACTCGATTGTGGAAGTCGAGACCCAGTACTTC. As protein: CASSYSIVEVETQYF.

This clonotype turned up a few times. CDR3 DNA sequence: TGTGCCATCAGTGAGTCACCGGTTCTGGGCTACACCTTC. Translated: CAISESPVLGYTF. This sequence joins TRBV10-3 and TRBJ1-2; D call uncertain. The germline V and J ends were trimmed by 0 bases and 8 bases, with 10 bases remaining between them. The germline V gene has CDR1 ENHRY and CDR2 SYGVKD. The CDR3 totals 13 residues.

This chain uses TRBV4-1 with TRBJ2-7; TRBD1 aligns across 7 bases. The trim removed 0 bases at V and 0 bases at J, leaving 5 bases unmatched. The germline V gene has CDR1 MGHRA and CDR2 YSYEKL. CDR3 length: 16 residues. The CDR3 spells CASSQEWGTASYEQYF. The DNA of the CDR3 is TGCGCCAGCAGCCAAGAGTGGGGGACAGCCTCCTACGAGCAGTACTTC.

This clonotype was observed a handful of times. V gene TRBV4-1 combines with J gene TRBJ2-7; TRBD1 might be the D (6 bases). Germline lookup yields CDR1 MGHRA and CDR2 YSYEKL. Deletions cut 0 bases from V and 4 bases from J, with 16 bases between. The CDR3 is made up of 16 amino acids. CDR3 DNA: TGCGCCAGCAGCCAAGAAGACAGGTGGGTTTCGTACGAGCAGTACTTC. This gives the protein CASSQEDRWVSYEQYF.

This clonotype has a handful of counts. The V and J genes are TRBV5-1 and TRBJ2-1; 11 bases agree with TRBD2. CDR1 and CDR2 (germline): SGHRS, YFSETQ. Trimming took 1 base from V and 9 from J; bases not matched to a gene: 6. The CDR3 is 15 residues long. CDR3 sequence: CASSLTSGGQGEQFF. The CDR3 nucleotides are TGCGCCAGCAGCTTGACTAGCGGGGGACAGGGTGAGCAGTTCTTC. Complete variable domain (other parts from reference TRBV5-1 and TRBJ2-1): KAGVTQTPRYLIKTRGQQVTLSCSPISGHRSVSWYQQTPGQGLQFLFEYFSETQRNKGNFPGRFSGRQFSNSRSEMNVSTLELGDSALYLCASSLTSGGQGEQFFGPGTRLTVL.

This clonotype came up a few times. The chain combines TRBV20-1 with TRBJ2-7; no firm D call. The J call is in doubt because the DNA end fits TRBJ2-5 better. The CDR3 covers 12 residues. Germline V gene data show CDR1 as DFQATT and CDR2 as SNEGSKA (reference sequence). DNA for the CDR3: TGCAGTGCCCAGCGAGGTGACGAGACCCAGTACTTC. Residues: CSAQRGDETQYF.

This clonotype was seen more than once but under ten times. The rearrangement links TRBV20-1 to TRBJ2-5, with 13 nucleotides matching TRBD2. J lost 6 bases, V lost 0 bases, and 4 bases had no gene match. CDR1 and CDR2 (germline): DFQATT, SNEGSKA (reference sequence). The CDR3 length is 15 residues. CDR3 residues: CSARDRTSGRKTQYF. The DNA for the CDR3 is TGCAGTGCTAGAGATCGGACTAGCGGGAGAAAGACCCAGTACTTC.

This chain uses TRBV6-2 or TRBV6-3 with TRBJ1-1, with D possibly matching TRBD1 (6 bases). The V and J ends lost 6 bases and 1 base respectively, with 15 bases between them. The germline gives CDR1 MNHEY, CDR2 SVGEGT. This CDR3 is built from 15 residues. For the CDR3, the DNA is TGTGCCAGCAGCCTTTCCGTGGACAGGAACACTGAAGCTTTCTTT. The encoded protein is CASSLSVDRNTEAFF.

This chain connects TRBV7-2 to TRBJ2-5, with a possible D match to TRBD2 (5 bases). The CDR3 covers 12 residues. Looked up from germline, CDR1 is SGHTA and CDR2 is FQGNSA. Trimming shortened V by 9 bases and J by 5 bases, and 13 bases separated the two germline ends. Written as DNA, the CDR3 is TGTGCCAGTCTAGAGGGTGGGGAGACCCAGTACTTC. Protein sequence: CASLEGGETQYF.

This clonotype showed up just a few times. The chain is built from TRBV10-3 and TRBJ2-1, with 10 bases aligning to TRBD2. V gave up 10 bases and J gave up 7 bases; unmatched junction bases: 13. The CDR3 has 15 amino acids. Germline CDR1 ENHRY, CDR2 SYGVKD. CDR3 in amino acids: CATGRSGGAQNEQFF. The CDR3 region has the DNA TGTGCCACAGGACGGAGCGGGGGGGCCCAAAATGAGCAGTTCTTC.